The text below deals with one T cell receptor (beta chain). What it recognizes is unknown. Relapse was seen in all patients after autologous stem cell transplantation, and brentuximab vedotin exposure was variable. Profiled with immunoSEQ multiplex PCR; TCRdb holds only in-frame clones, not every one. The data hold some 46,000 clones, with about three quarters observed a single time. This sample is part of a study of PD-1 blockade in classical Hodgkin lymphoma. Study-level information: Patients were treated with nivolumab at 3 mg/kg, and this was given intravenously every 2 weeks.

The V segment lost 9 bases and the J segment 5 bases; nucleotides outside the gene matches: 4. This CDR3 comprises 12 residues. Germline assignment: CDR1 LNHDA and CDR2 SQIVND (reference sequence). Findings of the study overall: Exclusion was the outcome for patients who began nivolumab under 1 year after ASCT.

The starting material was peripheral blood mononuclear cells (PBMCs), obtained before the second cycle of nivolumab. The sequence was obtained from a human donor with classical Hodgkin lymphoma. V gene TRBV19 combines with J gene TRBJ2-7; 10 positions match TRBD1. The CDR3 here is CASGTGVDEQYF. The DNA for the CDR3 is TGTGCCAGCGGGACAGGGGTTGACGAGCAGTACTTC.